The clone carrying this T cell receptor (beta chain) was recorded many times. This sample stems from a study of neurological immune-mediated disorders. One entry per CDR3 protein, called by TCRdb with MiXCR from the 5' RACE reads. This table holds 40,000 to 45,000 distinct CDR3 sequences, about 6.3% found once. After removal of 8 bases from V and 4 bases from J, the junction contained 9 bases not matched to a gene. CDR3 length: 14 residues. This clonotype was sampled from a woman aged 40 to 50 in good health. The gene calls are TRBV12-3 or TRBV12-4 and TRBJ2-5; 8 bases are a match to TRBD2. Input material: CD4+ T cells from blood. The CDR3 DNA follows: TGTGCCAGCGGATTTAGCGGGACCGCAGAGACCCAGTACTTC. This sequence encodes CASGFSGTAETQYF.